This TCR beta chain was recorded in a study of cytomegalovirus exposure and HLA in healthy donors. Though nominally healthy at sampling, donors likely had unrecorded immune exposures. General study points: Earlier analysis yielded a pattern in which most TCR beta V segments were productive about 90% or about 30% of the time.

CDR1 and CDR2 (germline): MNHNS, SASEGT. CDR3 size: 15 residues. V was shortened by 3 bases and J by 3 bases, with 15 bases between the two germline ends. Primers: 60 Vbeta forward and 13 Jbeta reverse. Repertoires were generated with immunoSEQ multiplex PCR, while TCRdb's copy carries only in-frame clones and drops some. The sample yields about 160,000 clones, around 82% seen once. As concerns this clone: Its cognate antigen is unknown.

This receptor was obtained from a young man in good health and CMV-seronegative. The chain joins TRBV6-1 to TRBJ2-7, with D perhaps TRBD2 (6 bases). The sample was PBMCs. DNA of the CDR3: TGTGCCAGCAGTGACCTAATGGCGGGGATCTACGAGCAGTACTTC. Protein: CASSDLMAGIYEQYF.